This entry is about one TCR beta chain. Sequencing used immunoSEQ multiplex PCR; TCRdb keeps in-frame clones, though not all of them. The sample holds approximately 300,000 clones; about 92% are singletons and the top ten take less than 20%. This sample was taken from a study of blood T cell repertoires in COVID-19. The CDR3 length is 18 residues. Germline V CDR1 and CDR2: LGHNA, YSLEER. Trimming cost V 1 base and J 9 bases; bases outside gene matches: 17. The receptor comes from a woman in her 30s who had recovered from COVID-19. The V gene is TRBV4-3, the J gene TRBJ2-3; TRBD2 matches at 9 bases. Sequenced material: PBMCs or T cells enriched from blood (not recorded which). The CDR3 protein is CASSQGLGGRASGSTQYF. The CDR3 nucleotides are TGCGCCAGCAGCCAAGGTTTAGGCGGGAGGGCAAGTGGGTCGACGCAGTATTTT.